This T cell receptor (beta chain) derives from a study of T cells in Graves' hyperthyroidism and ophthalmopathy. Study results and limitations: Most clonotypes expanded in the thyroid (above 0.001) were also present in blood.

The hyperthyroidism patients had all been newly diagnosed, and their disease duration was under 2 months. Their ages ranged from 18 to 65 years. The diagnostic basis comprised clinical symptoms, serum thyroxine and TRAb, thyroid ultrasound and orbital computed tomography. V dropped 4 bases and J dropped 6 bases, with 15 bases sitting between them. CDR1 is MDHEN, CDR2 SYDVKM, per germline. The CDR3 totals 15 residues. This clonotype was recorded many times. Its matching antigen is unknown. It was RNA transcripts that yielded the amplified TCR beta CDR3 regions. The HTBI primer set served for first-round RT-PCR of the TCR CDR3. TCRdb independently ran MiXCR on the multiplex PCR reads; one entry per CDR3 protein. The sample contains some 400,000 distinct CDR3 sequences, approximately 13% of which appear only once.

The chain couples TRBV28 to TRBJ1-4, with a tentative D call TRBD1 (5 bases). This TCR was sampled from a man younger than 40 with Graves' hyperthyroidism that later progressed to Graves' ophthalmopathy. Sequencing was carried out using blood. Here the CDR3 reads CASSSLERGYEKLFF. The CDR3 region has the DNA TGTGCCAGCAGTTCCCTCGAGAGGGGCTATGAAAAACTGTTTTTT.